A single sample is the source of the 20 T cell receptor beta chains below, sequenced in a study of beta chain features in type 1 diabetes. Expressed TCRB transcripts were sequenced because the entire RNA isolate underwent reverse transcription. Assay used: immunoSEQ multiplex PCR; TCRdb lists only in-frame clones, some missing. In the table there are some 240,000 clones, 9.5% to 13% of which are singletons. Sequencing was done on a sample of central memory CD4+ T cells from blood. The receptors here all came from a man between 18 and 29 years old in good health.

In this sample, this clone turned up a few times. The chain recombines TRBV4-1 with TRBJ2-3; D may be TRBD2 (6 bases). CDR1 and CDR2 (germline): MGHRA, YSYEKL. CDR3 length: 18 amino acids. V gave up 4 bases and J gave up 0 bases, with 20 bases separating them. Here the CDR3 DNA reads TGCGCCAGCAGCCCCATCATTCTTGACGGGACTAGCACAGATACGCAGTATTTT. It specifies CASSPIILDGTSTDTQYF.

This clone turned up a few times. In nucleotides, the CDR3 is TGCGCCAGCAGCCCACAGGGGGCTGAGAACACTGAAGCTTTCTTT. Translated, it gives CASSPQGAENTEAFF. This chain joins TRBV5-1 and TRBJ1-1; 9 nucleotides line up with TRBD1. The CDR3 spans 15 residues. The germline CDR1 and CDR2 sequences are SGHRS and YFSETQ. The V segment lost 4 bases and the J segment 1 base; nucleotides outside the gene matches: 5.

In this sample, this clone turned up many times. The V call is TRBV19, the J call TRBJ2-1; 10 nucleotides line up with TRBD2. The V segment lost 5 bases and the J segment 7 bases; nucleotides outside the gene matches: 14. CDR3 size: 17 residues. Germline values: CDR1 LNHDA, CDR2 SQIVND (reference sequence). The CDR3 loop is CASSALAGDSGLNEQFF. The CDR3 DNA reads TGTGCCAGTAGTGCTCTAGCGGGAGACTCGGGCTTGAATGAGCAGTTCTTC.

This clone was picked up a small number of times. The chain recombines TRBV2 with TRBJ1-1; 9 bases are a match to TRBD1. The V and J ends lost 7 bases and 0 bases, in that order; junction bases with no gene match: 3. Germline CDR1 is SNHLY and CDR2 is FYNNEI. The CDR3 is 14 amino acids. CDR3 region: CASNTGGLNTEAFF. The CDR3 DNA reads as TGTGCCAGCAACACAGGGGGCTTGAACACTGAAGCTTTCTTT.

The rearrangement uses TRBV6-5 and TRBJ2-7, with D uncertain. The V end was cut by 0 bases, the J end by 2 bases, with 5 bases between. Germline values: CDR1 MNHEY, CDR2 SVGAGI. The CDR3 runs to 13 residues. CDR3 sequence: CASSYSGAYEQYF. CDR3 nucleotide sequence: TGTGCCAGCAGTTACTCGGGCGCCTACGAGCAGTACTTC.

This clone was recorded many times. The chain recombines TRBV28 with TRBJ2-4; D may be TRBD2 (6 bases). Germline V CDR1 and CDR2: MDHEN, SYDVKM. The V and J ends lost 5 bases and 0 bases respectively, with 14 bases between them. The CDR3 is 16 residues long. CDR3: CASSPLEAGAKNIQYF. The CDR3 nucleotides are TGTGCCAGCAGTCCCTTGGAAGCGGGAGCCAAAAACATTCAGTACTTC.

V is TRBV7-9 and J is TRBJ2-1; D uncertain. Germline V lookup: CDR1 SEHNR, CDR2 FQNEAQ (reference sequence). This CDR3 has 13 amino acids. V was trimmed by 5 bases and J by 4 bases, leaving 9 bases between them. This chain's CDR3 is CASSVDGYNEQFF. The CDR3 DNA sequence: TGTGCCAGCAGCGTGGACGGATACAATGAGCAGTTCTTC.

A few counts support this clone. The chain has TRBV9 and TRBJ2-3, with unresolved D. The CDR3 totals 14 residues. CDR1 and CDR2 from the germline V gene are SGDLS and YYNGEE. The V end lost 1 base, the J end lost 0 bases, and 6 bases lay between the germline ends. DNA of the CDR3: TGTGCCAGCAGCGTACGATCTAGCACAGATACGCAGTATTTT. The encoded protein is CASSVRSSTDTQYF.

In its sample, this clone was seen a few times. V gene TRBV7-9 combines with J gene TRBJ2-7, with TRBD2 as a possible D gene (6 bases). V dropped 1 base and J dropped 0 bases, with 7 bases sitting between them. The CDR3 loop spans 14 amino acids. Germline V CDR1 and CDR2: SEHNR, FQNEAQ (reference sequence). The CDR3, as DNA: TGTGCCAGCAGCTTAGGGACTACCTCCTACGAGCAGTACTTC. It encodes CASSLGTTSYEQYF.

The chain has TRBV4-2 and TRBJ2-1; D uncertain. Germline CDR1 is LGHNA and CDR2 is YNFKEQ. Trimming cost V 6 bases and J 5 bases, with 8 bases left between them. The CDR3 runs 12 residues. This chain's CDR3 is CASRREDNEQFF. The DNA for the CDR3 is TGTGCCAGCAGGAGAGAAGACAATGAGCAGTTCTTC.

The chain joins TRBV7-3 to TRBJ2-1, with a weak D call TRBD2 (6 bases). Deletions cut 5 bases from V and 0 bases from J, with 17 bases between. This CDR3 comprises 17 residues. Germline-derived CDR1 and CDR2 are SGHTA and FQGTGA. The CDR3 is CASSPPEAGLSYNEQFF. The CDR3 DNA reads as TGTGCCAGCAGCCCCCCGGAAGCGGGTCTCTCCTACAATGAGCAGTTCTTC.

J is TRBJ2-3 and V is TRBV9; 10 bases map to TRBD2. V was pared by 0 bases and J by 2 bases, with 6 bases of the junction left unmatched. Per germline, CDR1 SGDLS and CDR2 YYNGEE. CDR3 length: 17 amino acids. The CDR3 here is CASSVEPGLAVTDTQYF. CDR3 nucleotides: TGTGCCAGCAGCGTAGAACCCGGACTAGCGGTCACAGATACGCAGTATTTT.

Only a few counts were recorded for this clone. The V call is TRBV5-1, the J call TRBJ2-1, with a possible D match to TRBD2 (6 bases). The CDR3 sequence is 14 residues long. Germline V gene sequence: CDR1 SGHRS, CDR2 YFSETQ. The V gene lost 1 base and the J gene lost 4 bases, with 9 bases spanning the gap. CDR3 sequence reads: CASSLSREYNEQFF. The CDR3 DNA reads TGCGCCAGCAGCTTGTCCCGGGAGTACAATGAGCAGTTCTTC.

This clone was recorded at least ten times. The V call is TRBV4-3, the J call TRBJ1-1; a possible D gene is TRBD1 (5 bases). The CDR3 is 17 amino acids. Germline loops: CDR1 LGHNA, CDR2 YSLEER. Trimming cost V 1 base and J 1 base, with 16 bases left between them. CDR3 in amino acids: CASSQGKFGGTNTEAFF. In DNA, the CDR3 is TGCGCCAGCAGCCAAGGAAAGTTTGGTGGGACGAACACTGAAGCTTTCTTT.

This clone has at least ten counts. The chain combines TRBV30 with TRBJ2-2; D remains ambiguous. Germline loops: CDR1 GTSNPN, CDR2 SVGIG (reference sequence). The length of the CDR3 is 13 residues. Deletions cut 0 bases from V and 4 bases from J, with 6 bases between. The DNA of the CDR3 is TGTGCCTGGAGTGTACCCCTCACCGGGGAGCTGTTTTTT. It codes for CAWSVPLTGELFF.

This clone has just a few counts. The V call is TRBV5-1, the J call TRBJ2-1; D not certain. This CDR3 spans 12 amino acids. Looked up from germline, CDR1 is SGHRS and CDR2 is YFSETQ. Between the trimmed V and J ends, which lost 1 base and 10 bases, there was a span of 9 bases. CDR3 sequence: CASSLIAGEQFF. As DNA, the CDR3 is TGCGCCAGCAGCTTGATCGCTGGAGAGCAGTTCTTC.

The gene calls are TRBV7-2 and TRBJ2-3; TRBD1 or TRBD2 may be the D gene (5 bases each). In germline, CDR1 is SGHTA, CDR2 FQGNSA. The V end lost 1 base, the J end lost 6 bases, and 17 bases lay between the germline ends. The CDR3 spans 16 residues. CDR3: CASSLELGPPSDTQYF. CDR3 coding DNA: TGTGCCAGCAGCTTAGAACTGGGACCGCCGTCGGATACGCAGTATTTT.

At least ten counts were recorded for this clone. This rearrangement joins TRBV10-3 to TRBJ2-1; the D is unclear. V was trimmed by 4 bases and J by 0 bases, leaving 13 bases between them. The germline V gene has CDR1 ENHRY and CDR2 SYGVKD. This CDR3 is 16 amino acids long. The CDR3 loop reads CAISAEVASSYNEQFF. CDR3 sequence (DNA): TGTGCCATCAGTGCCGAGGTCGCGAGCTCCTACAATGAGCAGTTCTTC.

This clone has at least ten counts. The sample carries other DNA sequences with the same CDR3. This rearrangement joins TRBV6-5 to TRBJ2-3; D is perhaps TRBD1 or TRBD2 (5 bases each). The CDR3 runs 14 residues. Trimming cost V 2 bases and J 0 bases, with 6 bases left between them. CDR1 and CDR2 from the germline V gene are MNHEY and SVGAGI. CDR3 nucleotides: TGTGCCAGCAGTTACGGGGGTAGCACAGATACGCAGTATTTT. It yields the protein CASSYGGSTDTQYF.

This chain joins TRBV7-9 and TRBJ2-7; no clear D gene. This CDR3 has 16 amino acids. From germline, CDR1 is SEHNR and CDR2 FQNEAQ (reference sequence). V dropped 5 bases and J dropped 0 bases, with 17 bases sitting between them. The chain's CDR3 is CASSTPSDGSSYEQYF. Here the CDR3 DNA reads TGTGCCAGCAGCACCCCATCGGACGGCTCCTCCTACGAGCAGTACTTC.